Following are 18 T cell receptor beta chains from one sample sequenced in a study of shared clonotypes between healthy human individuals. Here immunoSEQ multiplex PCR was the method, and the copy in TCRdb shows in-frame clones only, minus some. This table holds about 1.5 million clones, nearly 99% found once. The sequenced sample consisted of naive CD4+ T cells sorted from blood. Noted subset: CD45RA+ positively selected. These receptor sequences come from a man aged 25-45 years in good health.

The V and J genes are TRBV5-8 and TRBJ2-2; maybe TRBD2 (6 bases). Per germline, CDR1 SGHTS and CDR2 YDEGEE. CDR3 length: 14 residues. V was cut by 2 bases and J by 7 bases, with 12 bases left in between. In DNA form, the CDR3 reads TGTGCCAGCAGCTTACTCACGGAGGGCGGGGAGCTGTTTTTT. Encoded protein: CASSLLTEGGELFF. The full variable domain, in which reference TRBV5-8 and TRBJ2-2 provide the parts outside the CDR3, is EAGVTQSPTHLIKTRGQQATLRCSPISGHTSVYWYQQALGLGLQFLLWYDEGEERNRGNFPPRFSGRQFPNYSSELNVNALELEDSALYLCASSLLTEGGELFFGEGSRLTVL.

The chain couples TRBV28 to TRBJ2-3; tentatively, D is TRBD1 (6 bases). This CDR3 spans 14 amino acids. V was shortened by 5 bases and J by 8 bases, with 17 bases between the two germline ends. CDR1 and CDR2 (germline): MDHEN, SYDVKM. CDR3 protein: CASSASQGFGTQYF. The CDR3 region has the DNA TGTGCCAGCAGTGCGTCACAGGGTTTCGGTACGCAGTATTTT.

The rearrangement links TRBV6-1 to TRBJ1-5; unclear D gene. The CDR3 is 14 residues long. Germline V gene sequence: CDR1 MNHNS, CDR2 SASEGT. V lost 8 bases, J lost 4 bases, and 15 bases lay in between. CDR3 amino acids: CASEDPYPNQPQHF. As DNA, the CDR3 is TGTGCCAGCGAGGACCCTTATCCTAATCAGCCCCAGCATTTT.

The chain recombines TRBV25-1 with TRBJ2-1; D is uncertain. The CDR3 is 16 amino acids. The germline CDR1 and CDR2 sequences are MGHDK and SYGVNS. Trimming removed 7 bases from V and 6 bases from J, with 22 bases in between. The CDR3 sequence: CASTPRIGNHSNEQFF. In DNA form, the CDR3 reads TGTGCCAGCACCCCCAGGATTGGGAATCACTCCAATGAGCAGTTCTTC.

This chain links TRBV7-6 with TRBJ2-3; D is undetermined. The CDR3 length is 13 residues. Germline V gives CDR1 SGHVS, CDR2 FNYEAQ. Trimming removed 3 bases from V and 1 base from J, with 5 bases in between. CDR3 amino acids: CASSFRGTDTQYF. For the CDR3, the DNA is TGTGCCAGCAGCTTCCGGGGCACAGATACGCAGTATTTT.

The chain carries TRBV5-1 and TRBJ2-7; possibly TRBD1 for D (5 bases). Germline V lookup: CDR1 SGHRS, CDR2 YFSETQ. The CDR3 has 14 amino acids. The V end was cut by 2 bases, the J end by 2 bases, with 11 bases between. The CDR3 sequence: CASSLQDNTYEQYF. The DNA for the CDR3 is TGCGCCAGCAGCTTACAGGACAACACCTACGAGCAGTACTTC.

This chain uses TRBV28 with TRBJ2-3, with 9 bases that match TRBD1. V lost 2 bases and J lost 0; bases outside the gene matches: 12. The CDR3 runs to 19 residues. Per germline, CDR1 MDHEN and CDR2 SYDVKM. This CDR3 reads CASSLKPGQGHTSTDTQYF. CDR3 coding DNA: TGTGCCAGCAGTTTAAAACCGGGACAGGGACATACTAGCACAGATACGCAGTATTTT.

Comments on this clone: The sample contains more than one DNA sequence encoding this CDR3. The chain employs TRBV18 and TRBJ1-4, with 7 nucleotides matching TRBD1. Trimming cost V 0 bases and J 3 bases; bases outside gene matches: 1. Per the germline V gene, CDR1 is KGHSH and CDR2 is LQKENI. The length of the CDR3 is 15 residues. The CDR3 protein is CASSPPGQPNEKLFF. The CDR3 DNA reads TGTGCCAGCTCACCACCGGGACAGCCTAATGAAAAACTGTTTTTT.

The chain couples TRBV28 to TRBJ2-2; D may correspond to TRBD1 or TRBD2 (6 bases each). The CDR3 consists of 18 residues. The germline V gene encodes CDR1 MDHEN and CDR2 SYDVKM. The V and J ends lost 4 bases and 0 bases respectively, with 18 bases between them. The CDR3 DNA reads as TGTGCCAGCAGTTCCGGCGGAGGGGGAAAAGCGAACACCGGGGAGCTGTTTTTT. This codes for CASSSGGGGKANTGELFF.

The CDR3 sequence is CASSQTTGNQETQYF. CDR3 in DNA: TGTGCCAGCAGCCAGACCACGGGGAATCAAGAGACCCAGTACTTC. The chain employs TRBV14 and TRBJ2-5; possible D gene TRBD2, 5 bases. Germline CDR1 is SGHDN and CDR2 is FVKESK. This CDR3 spans 15 amino acids. V was pared by 3 bases and J by 2 bases, with 13 bases between.

This chain joins TRBV7-3 and TRBJ2-2, with 10 bases identical to TRBD1. In germline, CDR1 is SGHTA, CDR2 FQGTGA. The CDR3 extends over 14 amino acids. The V and J ends lost 9 bases and 3 bases, in that order; junction bases with no gene match: 4. CDR3 DNA: TGTGCCAGTCAGGACAGGGGGGACACCGGGGAGCTGTTTTTT. It is translated as CASQDRGDTGELFF.

DNA of the CDR3: TGTGCCATCAGTGTTAAAGAGACCCAGTACTTC. Translated, it gives CAISVKETQYF. This chain links TRBV10-3 with TRBJ2-5; no clear D gene. The CDR3 contains 11 residues. The V and J ends lost 4 bases and 3 bases respectively, with 3 bases between them. Germline V gene data show CDR1 as ENHRY and CDR2 as SYGVKD.

The chain is built from TRBV25-1 and TRBJ1-1, with 8 bases that match TRBD1. The CDR3 runs 16 residues. CDR1 is MGHDK, CDR2 SYGVNS, per germline. After removal of 8 bases from V and 4 bases from J, the junction contained 15 bases not matched to a gene. The CDR3 is CASHMTGDSPVTEAFF. The CDR3 coding sequence is TGTGCCAGCCATATGACAGGGGACAGCCCTGTCACTGAAGCTTTCTTT. The whole variable domain, filled in from reference TRBV25-1 and TRBJ1-1, reads EADIYQTPRYLVIGTGKKITLECSQTMGHDKMYWYQQDPGMELHLIHYSYGVNSTEKGDLSSESTVSRIRTEHFPLTLESARPSHTSQYLCASHMTGDSPVTEAFFGQGTRLTVV.

The V call is TRBV5-1, the J call TRBJ2-1; 7 bases line up with TRBD2. Germline V gene data show CDR1 as SGHRS and CDR2 as YFSETQ. V gave up 2 bases and J gave up 3 bases; unmatched junction bases: 8. There are 16 residues in the CDR3. CDR3 DNA: TGCGCCAGCAGCTTTGGTCTAGCGGATTTCTACAATGAGCAGTTCTTC. The encoded protein is CASSFGLADFYNEQFF. The variable domain in full, with the rest retrieved from reference TRBV5-1 and TRBJ2-1, is KAGVTQTPRYLIKTRGQQVTLSCSPISGHRSVSWYQQTPGQGLQFLFEYFSETQRNKGNFPGRFSGRQFSNSRSEMNVSTLELGDSALYLCASSFGLADFYNEQFFGPGTRLTVL.

The gene calls are TRBV5-1 and TRBJ1-5; a weak D match, TRBD1 (5 bases). The V gene's germline CDR1 is SGHRS and CDR2 YFSETQ. The length of the CDR3 is 13 residues. The V end was cut by 0 bases, the J end by 9 bases, with 10 bases between. The CDR3 DNA is TGCGCCAGCAGCTTGGATGCCGGGGGGCCCCAGCATTTT. This sequence encodes CASSLDAGGPQHF.

The chain joins TRBV5-5 to TRBJ2-5, with D unresolved. The V gene's germline CDR1 is SGHKS and CDR2 YYEKEE (reference sequence). There are 14 residues in the CDR3. The germline V and J ends were trimmed by 4 bases and 4 bases, with 14 bases remaining between them. CDR3 in amino acids: CASSHTGPGETQYF. Written as DNA, the CDR3 is TGTGCCAGCAGCCACACCGGACCTGGAGAGACCCAGTACTTC. The variable domain in full, completed from reference TRBV5-5 and TRBJ2-5, reads DAGVTQSPTHLIKTRGQQVTLRCSPISGHKSVSWYQQVLGQGPQFIFQYYEKEERGRGNFPDRFSARQFPNYSSELNVNALLLGDSALYLCASSHTGPGETQYFGPGTRLLVL.

As concerns this clone: Other nucleotide sequences in the sample specify the same CDR3. The V call is TRBV9, the J call TRBJ2-1; tentatively, D is TRBD1 (5 bases). V lost 0 bases and J lost 2, with 9 bases in between. The CDR3 extends over 15 amino acids. Germline V gene lookup returns CDR1 SGDLS and CDR2 YYNGEE. CDR3 nucleotide sequence: TGTGCCAGCAGCGTAGATAGGGGTACCTACAATGAGCAGTTCTTC. Translation: CASSVDRGTYNEQFF.

This clone was observed a single time. The chain carries TRBV11-2 and TRBJ1-3; 8 bases are shared with TRBD1. In germline, CDR1 is SGHAT, CDR2 FQNNGV. The CDR3 runs 15 residues. J was trimmed by 8 bases and V by 4 bases; bases with no gene match: 10. CDR3 in DNA: TGTGCCAGCAGCTCGCCCGGGACAGGTCTTCACACCATATATTTT. Its translation is CASSSPGTGLHTIYF.